This T cell receptor (beta chain) was captured by sequencing in a study of PD-L1 blockade in urothelial cancer. The method was immunoSEQ multiplex PCR; TCRdb's version includes in-frame clones alone and lacks a portion of them. The repertoire holds about 74,000 clones, with roughly nine tenths as singletons. Regarding time point: pretreatment peripheral blood. The V gene's germline CDR1 is SGHTA and CDR2 FQGNSA. Trimming cost V 8 bases and J 10 bases; bases outside gene matches: 13. CDR3 length: 14 amino acids. The V call is TRBV7-2, the J call TRBJ2-1, with TRBD2 matching over 8 bases. This TCR came from a man in his sixties or seventies with urothelial cancer. The input for sequencing was PBMCs, taken around atezolizumab (anti-PD-L1) treatment. The CDR3, as DNA: TGTGCCAGCGTCTTCTGGAGCGGGAGACACGAGCAGTTCTTC. Translation: CASVFWSGRHEQFF.